What follows are 30 T cell receptor beta chains derived from one specimen sequenced in a study of human T cells and chemical hapten exposure (dated by TCRdb to about 2021). Receptors were amplified or captured by RACE. Sequencing was carried out with a NextSeq 500. TCRdb reran the public reads through fastp at Q25 and MiXCR, keeping productive beta chains. Each CDR3 protein gets just one entry, which takes the most common genes and DNA from the rows behind it. Present in this sample are 65,000 or so distinct CDR3 sequences, approximately 6.5% of which were seen just once. Around 3.4% of the sample rests with the top ten. The time point label here, explained by the study, means: healthy volunteer bleed at 6 weeks. Total RNA was isolated from unfractionated whole blood collected in Tempus Blood RNA tubes. Sequencing used whole blood. These receptors originate from a female donor in good health. Some clones in this sample may be carry-over from other donors' samples.

The sample holds many counts of this clonotype. The chain has TRBV2 and TRBJ2-6; D not resolved. The V gene's germline CDR1 is SNHLY and CDR2 FYNNEI. The CDR3 is 13 amino acids. V was trimmed by 9 bases and J by 3 bases, leaving 9 bases between them. CDR3 sequence reads: CASQFFGANVLTF. The CDR3 bases are TGTGCCAGTCAGTTCTTTGGGGCCAACGTCCTGACTTTC.

This clonotype was seen at least ten times. V and J are TRBV12-5 and TRBJ1-6; possibly TRBD1 for D (6 bases). The CDR3 length is 14 residues. With 0 bases removed from V and 10 bases from J, the gap between germline ends came to 10 bases. The germline gives CDR1 LGHNT, CDR2 FRNRAP. CDR3 residues: CASGLVRGGSPLHF. Here the CDR3 DNA reads TGTGCTAGTGGTTTGGTCAGGGGAGGCTCACCCCTCCACTTT.

The genes are TRBV2 and TRBJ1-1; 9 bases agree with TRBD1. There are 13 residues in the CDR3. The germline CDR1 and CDR2 sequences are SNHLY and FYNNEI. Losses at the gene ends were 6 bases for V and 7 bases for J; bases not matched to a gene: 6. The CDR3 region has the DNA TGTGCCAGCAGCCGCGGACAGGGGAATGAAGCTTTCTTT. Protein: CASSRGQGNEAFF.

The genes are TRBV7-2 and TRBJ2-5, with 9 bases that match TRBD2. This CDR3 contains 16 residues. Germline trimming cut 1 base from V and 2 bases from J; bases unmatched to any gene: 5. Germline V gene sequence: CDR1 SGHTA, CDR2 FQGNSA. CDR3 region: CASSLVLAGTQETQYF. CDR3 DNA: TGTGCCAGCAGCTTAGTGCTAGCGGGAACACAAGAGACCCAGTACTTC. Together with reference TRBV7-2 and TRBJ2-5, the CDR3 gives the full variable domain: GAGVSQSPSNKVTEKGKDVELRCDPISGHTALYWYRQSLGQGLEFLIYFQGNSAPDKSGLPSDRFSAERTGGSVSTLTIQRTQQEDSAVYLCASSLVLAGTQETQYFGPGTRLLVL.

This clonotype came up many times. The chain uses TRBV7-2 and TRBJ2-3, with D uncertain. The CDR3 consists of 13 residues. Trimming shortened V by 1 base and J by 2 bases, and 4 bases separated the two germline ends. Germline CDR1 reads SGHTA; CDR2 reads FQGNSA. In DNA, the CDR3 is TGTGCCAGCAGCTTAGTGGTCACAGATACGCAGTATTTT. Amino acid sequence: CASSLVVTDTQYF.

In regard to this clonotype: Just one base apart from a much larger clone, this may be a read error. V and J are TRBV28 and TRBJ2-4; 11 nucleotides match TRBD2. The CDR3 extends over 16 amino acids. Trimming at V came to 6 bases and at J to 5 bases, leaving 9 bases not matched to a gene. Germline-derived CDR1 and CDR2 are MDHEN and SYDVKM. This chain's CDR3 is CASSRDPGLAENIQYF. CDR3 in DNA: TGTGCCAGCAGCCGGGACCCGGGACTAGCGGAAAACATTCAGTACTTC.

This clonotype was seen repeatedly, ten times or more. CDR3 bases: TGTGCCAGCAGCCCCGGACTACTCAGGACTGGGGCCAACGTCCTGACTTTC. Translation gives CASSPGLLRTGANVLTF. The rearrangement links TRBV9 to TRBJ2-6, with D possibly matching TRBD2 (6 bases). V lost 4 bases and J 2 bases, leaving 16 bases between the germline ends. Germline V gene sequence: CDR1 SGDLS, CDR2 YYNGEE. The CDR3 contains 17 residues.

This clonotype was detected ten times or more. The chain employs TRBV10-3 and TRBJ2-1; TRBD2 matches at 8 bases. The V gene end was trimmed by 0 bases and the J gene end by 0 bases; junction bases not matched to a gene: 4. The CDR3 length is 17 residues. Looked up from germline, CDR1 is ENHRY and CDR2 is SYGVKD. The CDR3 region has the DNA TGTGCCATCAGTGAGTCGGGGCGGGAGGACTCCTACAATGAGCAGTTCTTC. Translating it yields CAISESGREDSYNEQFF.

The table lists this clonotype with many counts. The V gene is TRBV5-5, the J gene TRBJ1-2, with TRBD1 matching over 8 bases. CDR3 length: 15 amino acids. Trimming at V came to 0 bases and at J to 3 bases, leaving 4 bases not matched to a gene. Per germline, CDR1 SGHKS and CDR2 YYEKEE (reference sequence). The CDR3, as DNA: TGTGCCAGCAGCTTGGTGGACAGGGTAGACTATGGCTACACCTTC. As protein: CASSLVDRVDYGYTF.

This clonotype was seen at least ten times. The chain employs TRBV3-1 and TRBJ2-1, with D possibly called TRBD1 or TRBD2 (6 bases each). The CDR3 loop spans 17 amino acids. Trimming left V 1 base short and J 0 bases short, with 13 bases between. Germline loops: CDR1 LGHDT, CDR2 YNNKEL (reference sequence). The CDR3 spells CASSQVLAGHSYNEQFF. CDR3 DNA sequence: TGTGCCAGCAGCCAAGTGTTGGCGGGACACTCCTACAATGAGCAGTTCTTC.

The chain employs TRBV27 and TRBJ2-7; TRBD2 agrees at 13 bases. This CDR3 region has 15 residues. CDR1 is MNHEY and CDR2 is SMNVEV in the germline V gene (reference sequence). The ends lost 0 bases at V and 5 bases at J; junction bases unmatched: 1. CDR3 loop: CASSLSGLAGDEQYF. The CDR3 DNA follows: TGTGCCAGCAGTTTATCAGGACTAGCGGGAGACGAGCAGTACTTC.

This clonotype was seen at least ten times. This chain uses TRBV2 with TRBJ2-6; weak D call: TRBD1 (6 bases). CDR3 length equals 17 residues. Germline V lookup: CDR1 SNHLY, CDR2 FYNNEI. V gave up 7 bases and J gave up 0 bases, with 16 bases separating them. CDR3 in amino acids: CASKERDTTSGANVLTF. For the CDR3, the DNA is TGTGCCAGCAAGGAGAGGGACACCACCTCTGGGGCCAACGTCCTGACTTTC.

This clonotype has ten or more counts. The chain is built from TRBV5-1 and TRBJ1-1; D call uncertain. This CDR3 has 14 amino acids. Germline CDR1 and CDR2: SGHRS and YFSETQ. Trimming took 1 base from V and 3 from J, leaving 10 bases between them. CDR3 coding DNA: TGCGCCAGCAGCTTGACCACGGCGGACACTGAAGCTTTCTTT. This codes for CASSLTTADTEAFF.

This clonotype was counted only a few times. The chain recombines TRBV7-2 with TRBJ2-3; 9 nucleotides line up with TRBD2. Germline V gives CDR1 SGHTA, CDR2 FQGNSA. V shed 5 bases, J shed 8 bases, and the junction held 11 bases outside the gene matches. This CDR3 contains 15 residues. The DNA of the CDR3 is TGTGCCAGCAGCAAACCTAGCGGGAACAGGGTTACGCAGTATTTT. Its translation: CASSKPSGNRVTQYF.

This clonotype was counted many times. The chain employs TRBV9 and TRBJ2-5; TRBD1 or TRBD2 may be the D gene (6 bases each). Trimming removed 4 bases at V and 0 bases at J, with 13 bases between. The CDR3 spans 15 residues. Looked up from germline, CDR1 is SGDLS and CDR2 is YYNGEE. This CDR3 reads CASSRAGHHQETQYF. For the CDR3, the DNA is TGTGCCAGCAGCAGGGCGGGACACCACCAAGAGACCCAGTACTTC.

In this sample, this clonotype turned up many times. The V call is TRBV20-1, the J call TRBJ2-1; no definite D call. This CDR3 region has 13 residues. V lost 0 bases, J lost 8 bases, and 11 bases lay in between. Germline V CDR1 and CDR2: DFQATT, SNEGSKA (reference sequence). The CDR3 DNA sequence: TGCAGTGCTAGAGAGGTTAGCCGGGATGAGCAGTTCTTC. Translation: CSAREVSRDEQFF.

This clonotype showed up many times. The rearrangement joins TRBV5-1 to TRBJ1-4, with D uncertain. The germline V gene has CDR1 SGHRS and CDR2 YFSETQ. Deletions cut 6 bases from V and 7 bases from J, with 7 bases between. This CDR3 has 11 amino acids. The CDR3 region has the DNA TGCGCCAGCAAGAAAGGTGAAAAACTGTTTTTT. Protein: CASKKGEKLFF.

The genes are TRBV29-1 and TRBJ2-3; 7 bases line up with TRBD2. V was clipped by 7 bases and J by 2 bases; unmatched bases: 6. Germline V gene lookup returns CDR1 SQVTM and CDR2 ANQGSEA. The CDR3 sequence is 13 residues long. CDR3 residues: CSAASGTTDTQYF. The CDR3 DNA follows: TGCAGCGCAGCTAGCGGAACCACAGATACGCAGTATTTT.

Many counts were recorded for this clonotype. This sequence joins TRBV3-1 and TRBJ2-3; the D is unclear. The V gene lost 5 bases and the J gene lost 2 bases, with 20 bases spanning the gap. The germline V gene encodes CDR1 LGHDT and CDR2 YNNKEL (reference sequence). CDR3 size: 17 residues. The CDR3: CASSYPTAESSTDTQYF. The CDR3, as DNA: TGTGCCAGCAGCTATCCGACGGCGGAATCGTCCACAGATACGCAGTATTTT.

This clonotype was recorded many times. The V call is TRBV7-2, the J call TRBJ1-4; a possible D gene is TRBD1 (6 bases). The CDR3 runs 12 residues. Trimming took off 1 base at V and 10 bases at J, with 7 bases between the two ends. The germline V gene encodes CDR1 SGHTA and CDR2 FQGNSA. The CDR3 here is CASSLDRAKLFF. The CDR3, as DNA: TGTGCCAGCAGCTTAGACAGGGCAAAACTGTTTTTT.

The CDR3 reads CASRGLAGGPGEQYF. The CDR3 nucleotides are TGTGCCAGCAGGGGACTAGCGGGAGGGCCGGGCGAGCAGTACTTC. The chain recombines TRBV6-1 with TRBJ2-7; 16 positions match TRBD2. Germline V gene data show CDR1 as MNHNS and CDR2 as SASEGT. There are 15 residues in the CDR3. With 6 bases clipped from V and 6 bases from J, the junction kept 5 bases outside the gene matches.

This clonotype was seen at least ten times. The gene calls are TRBV11-3 and TRBJ2-3, with D tentatively TRBD1 (5 bases). Per germline, CDR1 SGHNT and CDR2 YENEEA. This CDR3 is 12 amino acids long. The germline V and J ends were trimmed by 1 base and 11 bases, with 10 bases remaining between them. The CDR3 is CASSLAIGEQYF. The CDR3 DNA follows: TGTGCCAGCAGCTTAGCTATAGGGGAGCAGTATTTT.

The chain combines TRBV6-1 with TRBJ2-3; 11 positions agree with TRBD2. CDR3 length: 16 residues. V lost 5 bases, J lost 2 bases, and 6 bases stayed unmatched. Germline loops: CDR1 MNHNS, CDR2 SASEGT. In DNA form, the CDR3 reads TGTGCCAGCAGTTTTGGGACTAGCGGCCTCACAGATACGCAGTATTTT. It specifies CASSFGTSGLTDTQYF.

This clonotype was counted ten times or more. In DNA, the CDR3 is TGTGCCAGCAGTCTCTTACGGACTAGCGGGAGTCCGAATGAGCAGTTCTTC. Translation gives CASSLLRTSGSPNEQFF. J is TRBJ2-1 and V is TRBV6-2 or TRBV6-3; 13 nucleotides match TRBD2. CDR1 and CDR2 from the germline V gene are MNHEY and SVGEGT. After removal of 5 bases from V and 7 bases from J, the junction contained 11 bases not matched to a gene. This CDR3 comprises 17 residues.

This clonotype was recorded many times. Written as DNA, the CDR3 is TGCAGTGCTAGAAATAGGGACGCCAAAAACATTCAGTACTTC. Protein: CSARNRDAKNIQYF. The chain combines TRBV20-1 with TRBJ2-4; D is tentatively TRBD1 or TRBD2 (5 bases each). Germline lookup yields CDR1 DFQATT and CDR2 SNEGSKA (reference sequence). CDR3 length: 14 residues. Trimming left V 2 bases short and J 1 base short, with 9 bases between.

The chain employs TRBV4-1 and TRBJ2-7, with 7 bases lining up with TRBD1. V lost 1 base and J lost 3; bases outside the gene matches: 6. Germline values: CDR1 MGHRA, CDR2 YSYEKL. CDR3 length: 15 residues. The CDR3 nucleotides read TGCGCCAGCAGCCAAGCCAACAGGGGAAACTACGAGCAGTACTTC. Its translation: CASSQANRGNYEQYF.

The V call is TRBV27, the J call TRBJ2-3, with D unclear. Germline V gives CDR1 MNHEY, CDR2 SMNVEV (reference sequence). The CDR3 is 15 amino acids. Trimming left V 5 bases short and J 7 bases short, with 19 bases between. CDR3 residues: CASSPEFASTHTQYF. The CDR3 DNA sequence: TGTGCCAGCAGTCCTGAGTTTGCTTCCACTCATACGCAGTATTTT.

For this clonotype: It may be a read error: a sequence one base away is much more abundant. The gene calls are TRBV28 and TRBJ1-5, with D perhaps matching TRBD1 (6 bases). The CDR3 loop spans 14 amino acids. The germline gives CDR1 MDHEN, CDR2 SYDVKM. The ends were cut back, 6 bases at V and 8 bases at J, with 17 bases in the middle. CDR3 amino acids: CASSPGGGKKPQHF. CDR3 bases: TGTGCCAGCAGCCCAGGTGGGGGCAAAAAGCCCCAGCATTTT.

This clonotype was observed at least ten times. The J gene is TRBJ2-5, the V gene TRBV15; TRBD2 aligns across 15 bases. CDR3 size: 21 residues. Germline loops: CDR1 LNHNV, CDR2 YYDKDF (reference sequence). Unmatched junction bases numbered 16, after V lost 4 bases and J lost 1 base. The CDR3 protein is CATSMTDVIGTSGRIQETQYF. The DNA of the CDR3 is TGTGCCACCAGCATGACCGACGTAATCGGGACTAGCGGGAGGATCCAAGAGACCCAGTACTTC.

The chain uses TRBV3-1 and TRBJ2-2; 10 nucleotides agree with TRBD2. This CDR3 region has 18 residues. With 4 bases clipped from V and 3 bases from J, the junction kept 11 bases outside the gene matches. Germline loops: CDR1 LGHDT, CDR2 YNNKEL (reference sequence). The DNA for the CDR3 is TGTGCCAGCAGCCTGAGTCCAGCGGGAGGGCTCTACACCGGGGAGCTGTTTTTT. It is translated as CASSLSPAGGLYTGELFF.